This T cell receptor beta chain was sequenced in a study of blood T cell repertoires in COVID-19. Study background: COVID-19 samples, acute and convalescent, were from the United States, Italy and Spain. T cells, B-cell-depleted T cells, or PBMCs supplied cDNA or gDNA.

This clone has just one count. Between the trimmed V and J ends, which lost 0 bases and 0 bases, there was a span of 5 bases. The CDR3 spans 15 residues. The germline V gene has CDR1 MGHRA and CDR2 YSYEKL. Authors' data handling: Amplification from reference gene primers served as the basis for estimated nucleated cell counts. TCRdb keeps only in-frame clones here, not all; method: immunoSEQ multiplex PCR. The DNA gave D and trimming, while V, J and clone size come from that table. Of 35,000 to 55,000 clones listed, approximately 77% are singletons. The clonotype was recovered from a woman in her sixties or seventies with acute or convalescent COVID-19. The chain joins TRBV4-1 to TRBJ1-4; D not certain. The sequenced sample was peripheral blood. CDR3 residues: CASSQEPATNEKLFF. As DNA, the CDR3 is TGCGCCAGCAGCCAAGAACCAGCAACTAATGAAAAACTGTTTTTT.